The clone carrying this T cell receptor (beta chain) was detected only once. The authors' processing: By means of reference gene primer amplification, nucleated cell counts were estimated. This table comes from immunoSEQ multiplex PCR, and its TCRdb copy is limited to in-frame clones, with some not included. V and J calls and clone size are given by that table; D and trimming were obtained from the DNA. The table lists approximately 150,000 clones, about 87% of them singletons. This sample stems from a study of blood T cell repertoires in COVID-19. Study at large: Donors in the United States, Italy and Spain gave samples during acute or convalescent COVID-19. Sample material is recorded as cDNA or gDNA derived from T cells, B-cell-depleted T cells, or PBMCs.

Germline lookup yields CDR1 SGHNT and CDR2 YENEEA. The CDR3 totals 14 residues. V lost 1 base and J lost 6; bases outside the gene matches: 4. This chain joins TRBV11-3 and TRBJ1-2, with 8 bases fitting TRBD1. The clonotype was recovered from a man aged 50-59 years who had recovered from COVID-19. The sample was peripheral blood. DNA of the CDR3: TGTGCCAGCAGCTTAGTCCCACAGGGGGATGGCTACACCTTC. The encoded protein is CASSLVPQGDGYTF. Supplemented by reference TRBV11-3 and TRBJ1-2, the full variable domain reads EAGVVQSPRYKIIEKKQPVAFWCNPISGHNTLYWYLQNLGQGPELLIRYENEEAVDDSQLPKDRFSAERLKGVDSTLKIQPAELGDSAVYLCASSLVPQGDGYTFGSGTRLTVV.